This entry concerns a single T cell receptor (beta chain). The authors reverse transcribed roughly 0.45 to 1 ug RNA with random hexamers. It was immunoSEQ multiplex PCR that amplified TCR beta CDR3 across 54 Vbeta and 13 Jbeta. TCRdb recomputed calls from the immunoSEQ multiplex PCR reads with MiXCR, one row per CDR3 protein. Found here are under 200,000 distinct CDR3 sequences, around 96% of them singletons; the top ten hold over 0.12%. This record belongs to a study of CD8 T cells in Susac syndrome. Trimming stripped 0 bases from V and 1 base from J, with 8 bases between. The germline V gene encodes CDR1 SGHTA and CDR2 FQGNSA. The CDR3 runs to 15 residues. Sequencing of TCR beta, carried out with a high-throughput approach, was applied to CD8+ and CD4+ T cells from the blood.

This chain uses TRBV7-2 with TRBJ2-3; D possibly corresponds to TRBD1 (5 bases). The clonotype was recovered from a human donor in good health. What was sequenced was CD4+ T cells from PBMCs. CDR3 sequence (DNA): TGTGCCAGCAGCTTAGCTGGCAGGGGCACAGATACGCAGTATTTT. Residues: CASSLAGRGTDTQYF.